The T cell receptor (beta chain) described here comes from a study of cytomegalovirus exposure and HLA in healthy donors. Notes on the study in general: Per published reports, the classifier diagnosed cytomegalovirus status with high specificity and sensitivity. It has been reported that TCR beta sequences accurately predicted the HLA-A and HLA-B alleles of most subjects. A later analysis found that most CMV-associated TCR beta chains appeared HLA-restricted.

Comments on this clone: Its specificity is unknown.

Germline CDR1 and CDR2: SGDLS and YYNGEE. V dropped 0 bases and J dropped 4; count of bases not matched to a gene: 3. The CDR3 has 14 amino acids. The PCR used 60 Vbeta and 13 Jbeta primers. TCRdb keeps only in-frame clones here, not all; method: immunoSEQ multiplex PCR. The sample lists approximately 150,000 clones, 80% occurring once. The study sampled nominally healthy donors, though unrecorded immune exposures were likely. The clonotype originates from a man aged 25-40 years in good health and CMV-seronegative. Sequencing used PBMCs. The chain links TRBV9 to TRBJ1-1; 7 bases map to TRBD1. CDR3 sequence (DNA): TGTGCCAGCAGCGTAGGAGGGGGCCCCACTGAAGCTTTCTTT. Encoded protein: CASSVGGGPTEAFF.